The entry below gives a single TCR beta chain sequence along with its context. This entry comes from a study of OX40 agonist ivuxolimab in advanced cancers. Trimming removed 3 bases from V and 6 bases from J; junction bases left unmatched: 8. The CDR3 has 16 amino acids. Looked up from germline, CDR1 is LNHDA and CDR2 is SQIVND (reference sequence). The assay was immunoSEQ multiplex PCR, and TCRdb's table has in-frame clones only and misses some. Of about 35,000 clones in the sample, roughly 85% are singletons; the top ten hold about a quarter. The starting material was CD4+ or CD8+ T cells sorted from blood, obtained in a trial of the OX40 agonist ivuxolimab. This sequence was found in an adult with an advanced solid tumor such as melanoma, head and neck, liver or kidney cancer. V gene TRBV19 combines with J gene TRBJ2-1, with 10 bases fitting TRBD2. The CDR3 region has the DNA TGTGCCAGTAGTATTGAGGGACTAGCGAACCTCAATGAGCAGTTCTTC. This sequence encodes CASSIEGLANLNEQFF.